This entry concerns a single TCR beta chain. It has no known antigen specificity. Per-base qualities were not stored, and no clone one base away is much larger. Library creation used the immunoSEQ multiplex PCR assay. Imported from immuneACCESS, the table was reduced by TCRdb to in-frame sequences with V and J called. These copies leave out some clones; in studies compared against another copy, an unresolved V gene accounts for under half, and the cause of the remainder is not known. This sample holds about 11,000 clones; approximately 71% were observed only once. The ten largest clonotypes hold approximately 9% of the sample. Patients with melanoma were used as donors. The data were taken from a study of CD4+ T cells in melanoma (dated 2022 in TCRdb). Regarding the study in general: Neoantigen-specific CD4+ T cells in human melanoma were what the study investigated. Results and caveats for the whole study, not just this receptor: Diverse differentiation states were reported to be shown by neoantigen-specific CD4+ T cells in melanoma. The report described a correlation between neoantigen-specific CD4+ T cells and the function of CD8+ T cells, macrophages and B cells.

As encoded in the germline V gene, CDR1 is MGHDK while CDR2 is SYGVNS. The CDR3 covers 15 residues, taking in both the cysteine and the phenylalanine. Only the CDR3 DNA is retained, 45 bases long and in frame from the first base. Trimming removed 1 base from V and 2 bases from J, leaving 11 bases between the germline ends. This clonotype was sampled from a human donor with melanoma. The specimen was cells from a culture (not recorded whether cultured in vitro). The chain is made from TRBV25-1 and TRBJ2-5; TRBD1 might be the D gene, on 5 matching bases. The CDR3 protein sequence reads: CASSELGAKQETQYF. The DNA reads as follows: TGTGCCAGCAGTGAATTAGGGGCAAAACAAGAGACCCAGTACTTC.